One sample yielded the 27 T cell receptor beta chains listed below, sequenced in a study of T cell responses to AZD1222 COVID-19 vaccine. Produced via immunoSEQ multiplex PCR; TCRdb's table is partial and in-frame only. The sample records more than 150,000 clones, roughly nine tenths being singletons. The source was peripheral blood, collected on day 0 of AZD1222 vaccination. The receptors here all came from an adult in good health.

The rearrangement joins TRBV25-1 to TRBJ1-4, with D unclear. Germline CDR1 and CDR2: MGHDK and SYGVNS. The CDR3 spans 16 residues. Trimming stripped 2 bases from V and 1 base from J, with 11 bases between. CDR3 nucleotide sequence: TGTGCCAGCAGTGAAGGCAAGGGTGGAACTAATGAAAAACTGTTTTTT. Its protein product is CASSEGKGGTNEKLFF.

The V gene is TRBV6-5, the J gene TRBJ2-2; D is unclear. Per germline, CDR1 MNHEY and CDR2 SVGAGI. CDR3 length: 14 amino acids. V was cut by 0 bases and J by 5 bases, with 7 bases left in between. This CDR3 reads CASSYSRYTGELFF. CDR3 sequence (DNA): TGTGCCAGCAGTTACTCGAGATATACCGGGGAGCTGTTTTTT.

CDR3 region: CASSKDRGALLEQYF. As DNA, the CDR3 is TGTGCCAGCAGTAAGGACAGGGGCGCTCTCCTCGAGCAGTACTTC. V gene TRBV11-2 combines with J gene TRBJ2-7, with 9 bases identical to TRBD1. Germline trimming cut 6 bases from V and 6 bases from J; bases unmatched to any gene: 12. Germline V lookup: CDR1 SGHAT, CDR2 FQNNGV. This CDR3 is 15 amino acids long.

The chain combines TRBV7-2 with TRBJ2-3, with 13 bases fitting TRBD2. The V and J ends lost 5 bases and 5 bases, in that order; junction bases with no gene match: 10. The germline CDR1 and CDR2 sequences are SGHTA and FQGNSA. This CDR3 spans 17 amino acids. CDR3 in amino acids: CASSQVRGLAGKDTQYF. CDR3 in DNA: TGTGCCAGCAGCCAAGTCAGGGGACTAGCGGGGAAAGATACGCAGTATTTT.

The chain employs TRBV2 and TRBJ2-3; unclear D gene. Germline V gene sequence: CDR1 SNHLY, CDR2 FYNNEI. This CDR3 has 14 amino acids. Deletions cut 7 bases from V and 2 bases from J, with 13 bases between. CDR3 region: CASKTNAHTDTQYF. The CDR3, as DNA: TGTGCCAGCAAAACTAACGCGCACACAGATACGCAGTATTTT.

The chain employs TRBV25-1 and TRBJ1-5, with D uncertain. Per germline, CDR1 MGHDK and CDR2 SYGVNS. V was cut by 7 bases and J by 6 bases, with 13 bases left in between. The CDR3 length is 13 residues. As DNA, the CDR3 is TGTGCCAGCACTGGAGGGTCTGGTCAGCCCCAGCATTTT. Its translation: CASTGGSGQPQHF.

The chain uses TRBV24-1 and TRBJ1-5; weak D call: TRBD1 (6 bases). This CDR3 comprises 13 residues. The V gene's germline CDR1 is KGHDR and CDR2 SFDVKD. V gave up 3 bases and J gave up 6 bases, with 8 bases separating them. Written as DNA, the CDR3 is TGTGCCACCAGTGATGGGACAACTCAGCCCCAGCATTTT. Translated: CATSDGTTQPQHF.

This clone was detected once. The V gene is TRBV15, the J gene TRBJ2-2; D not resolved. Germline V gene data show CDR1 as LNHNV and CDR2 as YYDKDF (reference sequence). The CDR3 extends over 12 amino acids. Trimming took 3 bases from V and 3 from J, leaving 2 bases between them. CDR3 sequence: CATSRDTGELFF. CDR3 DNA: TGTGCCACCAGCAGGGACACCGGGGAGCTGTTTTTT.

The chain recombines TRBV30 with TRBJ1-2; D uncertain. The CDR3 runs to 15 residues. Germline V gene data show CDR1 as GTSNPN and CDR2 as SVGIG (reference sequence). V was clipped by 3 bases and J by 3 bases, with 17 bases between them. As DNA, the CDR3 is TGTGCCTGGAGGCCGCCAGGCGTCCCCCACTATGGCTACACCTTC. It specifies CAWRPPGVPHYGYTF.

This chain joins TRBV7-6 and TRBJ1-6; D unclear. The CDR3 consists of 16 residues. Germline CDR1 SGHVS, CDR2 FNYEAQ. Trimming took off 5 bases at V and 4 bases at J, with 15 bases between the two ends. The CDR3 is CASSLGLGLYNSPLHF. The DNA of the CDR3 is TGTGCCAGCAGCCTAGGACTGGGCTTATATAATTCACCCCTCCACTTT.

This chain links TRBV28 with TRBJ1-5; D remains unclear. The CDR3 extends over 15 amino acids. Trimming stripped 6 bases from V and 0 bases from J, with 12 bases between. Germline CDR1 and CDR2: MDHEN and SYDVKM. CDR3 in amino acids: CASRVRTVSNQPQHF. CDR3 DNA: TGTGCCAGCAGGGTCAGGACGGTTAGCAATCAGCCCCAGCATTTT. The full variable domain, in which reference TRBV28 and TRBJ1-5 provide the parts outside the CDR3, is DVKVTQSSRYLVKRTGEKVFLECVQDMDHENMFWYRQDPGLGLRLIYFSYDVKMKEKGDIPEGYSVSREKKERFSLILESASTNQTSMYLCASRVRTVSNQPQHFGDGTRLSIL.

The J gene is TRBJ1-6, the V gene TRBV6-2 or TRBV6-3; D gene unclear. CDR3 length equals 16 residues. Trimming left V 2 bases short and J 10 bases short, with 18 bases between. CDR1 and CDR2 (germline): MNHEY, SVGEGT. The CDR3 nucleotides read TGTGCCAGCAGTTACCAGGACCGGTCCCTGGGCTCACCCCTCCACTTT. This codes for CASSYQDRSLGSPLHF.

Concerning this clone itself: This specimen includes other DNA sequences encoding the same CDR3. The chain combines TRBV18 with TRBJ1-1; a possible D gene is TRBD1 (5 bases). V was pared by 6 bases and J by 1 base, with 9 bases between. Per the germline V gene, CDR1 is KGHSH and CDR2 is LQKENI. This CDR3 is built from 13 residues. CDR3 sequence (DNA): TGTGCCAGCTCCCCCCAGGGGAACACTGAAGCTTTCTTT. Translated, it gives CASSPQGNTEAFF.

This chain links TRBV10-3 with TRBJ2-7, with 8 bases fitting TRBD2. Germline-derived CDR1 and CDR2 are ENHRY and SYGVKD. There are 16 residues in the CDR3. Trimming removed 5 bases from V and 0 bases from J; junction bases left unmatched: 9. CDR3 region: CAISFRAGEPSYEQYF. The CDR3 DNA follows: TGTGCCATCAGTTTCAGAGCGGGGGAACCCTCCTACGAGCAGTACTTC.

The chain employs TRBV3-1 (or the pseudogene TRBV3-2) and TRBJ1-3; perhaps TRBD1 as D (5 bases). Between the trimmed V and J ends, which lost 0 bases and 0 bases, there was a span of 12 bases. Germline V gene lookup returns CDR1 LGHDT and CDR2 YNNKEL (reference sequence). This CDR3 region has 17 residues. The CDR3 DNA is TGTGCCAGCAGCCAAGATTTAGGACAAAACTCTGGAAACACCATATATTTT. It is translated as CASSQDLGQNSGNTIYF.

J is TRBJ1-1 and V is TRBV30; a possible D gene is TRBD1 (6 bases). CDR1 and CDR2 from the germline V gene are GTSNPN and SVGIG (reference sequence). The CDR3 totals 15 residues. Trimming cost V 6 bases and J 0 bases, with 17 bases left between them. CDR3 nucleotides: TGTGCCTGCCAACCCGCAGGGGAGATGAACACTGAAGCTTTCTTT. As protein: CACQPAGEMNTEAFF. Full variable domain (rest looked up from reference TRBV30 and TRBJ1-1): SQTIHQWPATLVQPVGSPLSLECTVEGTSNPNLYWYRQAAGRGLQLLFYSVGIGQISSEVPQNLSASRPQDRQFILSSKKLLLSDSGFYLCACQPAGEMNTEAFFGQGTRLTVV.

The chain is built from TRBV28 and TRBJ2-7, with TRBD1 matching over 8 bases. This CDR3 region has 15 residues. The J segment lost 3 bases and the V segment lost 1 base, leaving 5 bases of the junction unmatched. Germline V CDR1 and CDR2: MDHEN, SYDVKM. The CDR3 here is CASSLLGDRHYEQYF. The DNA of the CDR3 is TGTGCCAGCAGTTTATTAGGGGACAGGCACTACGAGCAGTACTTC.

The chain combines TRBV12-3 or TRBV12-4 with TRBJ1-1, with a possible D match to TRBD1 (6 bases). The CDR3 runs to 13 residues. With 2 bases removed from V and 5 bases from J, the gap between germline ends came to 9 bases. CDR3 sequence (DNA): TGTGCCAGCAGTTTAATCAGGGGAACTGAAGCTTTCTTT. Protein product: CASSLIRGTEAFF.

V usage is TRBV5-6 and J usage is TRBJ1-3; D gene ambiguous. The CDR3 sequence is 12 residues long. Germline V gene lookup returns CDR1 SGHDT and CDR2 YYEEEE. Trimming took 0 bases from V and 4 from J, leaving 2 bases between them. CDR3 amino acids: CASSLAGNTIYF. The CDR3 DNA reads as TGTGCCAGCAGCTTGGCCGGAAACACCATATATTTT.

In this sample, this clone turned up once. The chain couples TRBV7-9 to TRBJ1-2; 9 bases match TRBD1. Germline assignment: CDR1 SEHNR and CDR2 FQNEAQ (reference sequence). Trimming at V came to 5 bases and at J to 4 bases, leaving 5 bases not matched to a gene. The CDR3 runs 14 residues. CDR3 sequence (DNA): TGTGCCAGCAGCCCGGGACAGGGAGTCTATGGCTACACCTTC. Its translation is CASSPGQGVYGYTF.

Comment on this clone: Germline and junction disagree at one end, which may indicate a read error. The CDR3 sequence is CASSYSNEQYF. The CDR3 DNA is TGTGCCAGCAGTTACTCCAACGAGCAGTACTTC. V usage is TRBV6-5 and J usage is TRBJ2-7; the D is unclear. CDR1 MNHEY and CDR2 SVGAGI come from the germline V gene. The CDR3 loop spans 11 amino acids.

The chain uses TRBV11-3 and TRBJ2-1, with D possibly matching TRBD2 (6 bases). The CDR3 sequence is 14 residues long. From germline, CDR1 is SGHNT and CDR2 YENEEA. The germline V and J ends were trimmed by 6 bases and 0 bases, with 9 bases remaining between them. CDR3 DNA: TGTGCCAGCAGTGGCGGGGACTCCTACAATGAGCAGTTCTTC. Translation: CASSGGDSYNEQFF.

The gene calls are TRBV19 and TRBJ2-5; possible D gene TRBD2, 6 bases. V was pared by 3 bases and J by 3 bases, with 11 bases between. In germline, CDR1 is LNHDA, CDR2 SQIVND (reference sequence). This CDR3 has 14 residues. Written as DNA, the CDR3 is TGTGCCAGTAGTATTGTTTCGGGAGAAGAGACCCAGTACTTC. Protein product: CASSIVSGEETQYF.

The CDR3 is CATSDLGLYNEQFF. For the CDR3, the DNA is TGTGCCACCAGTGATTTAGGGCTGTACAATGAGCAGTTCTTC. V gene TRBV24-1 combines with J gene TRBJ2-1; D is unclear. Trimming took 1 base from V and 4 from J, leaving 7 bases between them. The germline gives CDR1 KGHDR, CDR2 SFDVKD. The CDR3 has 14 amino acids.

The CDR3 DNA sequence: TGCGCCAGCAGCCGTCACGCCGAGAACACTGAAGCTTTCTTT. Protein: CASSRHAENTEAFF. The gene calls are TRBV4-1 and TRBJ1-1, with D unresolved. The CDR3 runs 14 residues. The V end was cut by 4 bases, the J end by 1 base, with 10 bases between. The germline CDR1 and CDR2 sequences are MGHRA and YSYEKL.

The chain uses TRBV4-2 and TRBJ2-7, with 10 nucleotides matching TRBD2. CDR1 and CDR2 (germline): LGHNA, YNFKEQ. There are 16 residues in the CDR3. J gave up 2 bases and V 2 bases, and 6 bases lay outside the gene matches. For the CDR3, the DNA is TGTGCCAGCAGCCAACTGACTAGCGGGCCTACCTACGAGCAGTACTTC. This codes for CASSQLTSGPTYEQYF.

J is TRBJ2-7 and V is TRBV7-9; D is perhaps TRBD2 (5 bases). The CDR3 is 15 amino acids. The V end lost 2 bases, the J end lost 0 bases, and 11 bases lay between the germline ends. The germline V gene has CDR1 SEHNR and CDR2 FQNEAQ (reference sequence). CDR3: CASSLRSGISYEQYF. The CDR3 DNA reads TGTGCCAGCAGCTTACGGTCCGGGATCTCCTACGAGCAGTACTTC. The full variable domain, completed using reference TRBV7-9 and TRBJ2-7, is DTGVSQNPRHKITKRGQNVTFRCDPISEHNRLYWYRQTLGQGPEFLTYFQNEAQLEKSRLLSDRFSAERPKGSFSTLEIQRTEQGDSAMYLCASSLRSGISYEQYFGPGTRLTVT.